The rows below give T cell receptor beta chains drawn from one sample of a study of blood T cell repertoires in COVID-19. Profiling relied on immunoSEQ multiplex PCR, and the TCRdb table lists in-frame clones only, not all of them. The sample lists approximately 190,000 clones; about 85% were seen once. Input material: peripheral blood. These receptors were taken from a man aged 55 to 69 with active or convalescent COVID-19. The CDR3 runs from the conserved cysteine through the conserved F or W. The D gene is left open where the match is weak. Where a row states a size, it is once, few, many or the class of an expanded clone; other rows omit it.

CDR3 DNA	CDR3 protein	V gene	D gene	clone size	J gene
TGCGCCAGCCCCCCCCGCGACAGGATTTCTTCCTACGAGCAGTACTTC	CASPPRDRISSYEQYF	TRBV5-1	-	-	TRBJ2-7
TGTGCCAGCAGTTCTCGAAACACCATATATTTT	CASSSRNTIYF	TRBV6-5	-	-	TRBJ1-3
TGTGCCAGCAGCTTAGCCCTGGGCGGACAGGGGGCGAGTTCTCAGTTCTTC	CASSLALGGQGASSQFF	TRBV7-6	TRBD1	-	TRBJ2-1
TGTGCCAGCAGCCCTGGAGGATCTGTCACTGAAGCTTTCTTT	CASSPGGSVTEAFF	TRBV4-2	-	-	TRBJ1-1
TGTGCCAGCAGCTACGACAGGGCAGGTGAAAAACTGTTTTTT	CASSYDRAGEKLFF	TRBV7-9	TRBD1	-	TRBJ1-4
TGTGCCAGCAGCGCCGAGACAGGGGTTGGCTACACCTTC	CASSAETGVGYTF	TRBV7-3	TRBD1	-	TRBJ1-2
TGTGCCACCAGTGCAGGGGGCGTTGAGCAGTTCTTC	CATSAGGVEQFF	TRBV24-1	TRBD1	-	TRBJ2-1
TGTGCCAGCAGCCAAGGTAGCGGGGGAGAGACCCAGTACTTC	CASSQGSGGETQYF	TRBV4-2	TRBD2	-	TRBJ2-5
TGTGCCACCAGTGATTCGAGACAGGGGGGGACAGATACGCAGTATTTT	CATSDSRQGGTDTQYF	TRBV24-1	TRBD1	-	TRBJ2-3
TGTGCCAGCAGCTTAGGACAAGTTTCTCGTAGGGGGCTACAGAACACTGAAGCTTTCTTT	CASSLGQVSRRGLQNTEAFF	TRBV7-6	TRBD1	few	TRBJ1-1
TGTGCCAGCATGGACAGGGGGTTGGGCTACACCTTC	CASMDRGLGYTF	TRBV27	TRBD1	-	TRBJ1-2
TGCGCCAGCAGCCAAGATACGGACAGAATGTCCTACGAGCAGTACTTC	CASSQDTDRMSYEQYF	TRBV4-1	-	-	TRBJ2-7
TGTGCCAGCTCGCAGCTTACAGGGGGCGCGGATGCTTTCTTT	CASSQLTGGADAFF	TRBV18	TRBD1	-	TRBJ1-1
TGTGCCAGTAGTATCGGACAGGGGAATGGCTACACCTTC	CASSIGQGNGYTF	TRBV19	TRBD1	-	TRBJ1-2
TGTGCCAGCAGTGGCCGAGGACTAGTGAATGAGCAGTTCTTC	CASSGRGLVNEQFF	TRBV2	TRBD2	-	TRBJ2-1
TGCGCCAGCAGCCATCCCCAGGGCATGAACACTGAAGCTTTCTTT	CASSHPQGMNTEAFF	TRBV4-1	-	once	TRBJ1-1
TGTGCCAGCAGCCCCAGGGACGGACAGGGTCGGACTGAAGCTTTCTTT	CASSPRDGQGRTEAFF	TRBV11-2	TRBD1	-	TRBJ1-1
TGCGCCAGCAGAGGGACAACCGCTAACTATGGCTACACCTTC	CASRGTTANYGYTF	TRBV5-1	-	once	TRBJ1-2
TGTGCCAGCAGTTCGCGGTATGGCTACACCTTC	CASSSRYGYTF	TRBV12-3/TRBV12-4	-	few	TRBJ1-2
TGTGCCAGCAGCTCGGGACAGCTCTTTTACACCGGGGAGCTGTTTTTT	CASSSGQLFYTGELFF	TRBV7-3	TRBD1	once	TRBJ2-2
TGTGCCAGCAGCCTAGGGGACATCCCGGCACAAGAGACCCAGTACTTC	CASSLGDIPAQETQYF	TRBV11-2	-	-	TRBJ2-5
TGTGCCAGCAGCTTATTTGGGACAGGGGACAATCAGCCCCAGCATTTT	CASSLFGTGDNQPQHF	TRBV7-2	TRBD1	-	TRBJ1-5
TGTGCCAGCAGCTTAACAAGGGACAGAGATTCACCCCTCCACTTT	CASSLTRDRDSPLHF	TRBV7-3	TRBD1	-	TRBJ1-6
TGTGCCAGCAGCTTGGTAACAGGGGGGAACTATGGCTACACCTTC	CASSLVTGGNYGYTF	TRBV5-6	TRBD1	-	TRBJ1-2
TGTGCCAGCAGCTTAGGGGGGGACAGTAATTCACCCCTCCACTTT	CASSLGGDSNSPLHF	TRBV7-9	TRBD1	-	TRBJ1-6
TGTGCCAGCAGCCCCCGGACTAGCGCGAATGAGCAGTTCTTC	CASSPRTSANEQFF	TRBV7-2	TRBD2	-	TRBJ2-1
TGTGCCAGCAGTTTCCCGACAGGCTTCTCCTACGAGCAGTACTTC	CASSFPTGFSYEQYF	TRBV6-1	-	-	TRBJ2-7
TGCGCCAGCAGCCAAGCTGTCGGGGAACCTGCCTACGAGCAGTACTTC	CASSQAVGEPAYEQYF	TRBV4-1	-	-	TRBJ2-7
TGCACCAGCAGCCCTCAGGGGGCTGAGGCTTATGACTATGGCTACACCTTC	CTSSPQGAEAYDYGYTF	TRBV1	-	-	TRBJ1-2
TGTGCCAGCAGCTTGAGGAGCGGGGGATCACCCCTCCACTTT	CASSLRSGGSPLHF	TRBV5-6	-	-	TRBJ1-6
TGTGCCAGCTCACCAGGGGCTGGCACAGATACGCAGTATTTT	CASSPGAGTDTQYF	TRBV18	-	-	TRBJ2-3